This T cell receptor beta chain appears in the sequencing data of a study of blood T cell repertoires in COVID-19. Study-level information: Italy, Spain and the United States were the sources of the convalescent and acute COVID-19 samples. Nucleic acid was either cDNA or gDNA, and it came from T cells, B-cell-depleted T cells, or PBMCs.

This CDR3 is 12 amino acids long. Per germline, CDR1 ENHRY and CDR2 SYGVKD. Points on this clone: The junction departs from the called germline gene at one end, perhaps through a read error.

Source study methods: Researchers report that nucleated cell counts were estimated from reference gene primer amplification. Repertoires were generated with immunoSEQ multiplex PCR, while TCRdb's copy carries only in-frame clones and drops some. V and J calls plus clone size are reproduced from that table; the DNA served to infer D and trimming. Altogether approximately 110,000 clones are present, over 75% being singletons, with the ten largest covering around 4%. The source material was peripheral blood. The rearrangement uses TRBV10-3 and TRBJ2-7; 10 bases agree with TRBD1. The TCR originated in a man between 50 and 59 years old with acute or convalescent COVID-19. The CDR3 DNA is TGTGCCACCAGTGGGGACAGGGGTGTGCAGTACTTC. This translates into CATSGDRGVQYF.